These T cell receptor beta chains were read from a single sample in a study of T cell changes during pregnancy in multiple sclerosis. This table comes from immunoSEQ multiplex PCR, and its TCRdb copy is limited to in-frame clones, with some not included. The sample gives some 40,000 clones, over 80% of which show up once; about 0.4% is in the top ten. This material consisted of CD4+ T cells from peripheral blood mononuclear cells, taken in the third trimester of pregnancy. All receptors come from a female donor in good health, enrolled as a control in a pregnancy study. Each CDR3 is given with its conserved first and last residue. The order of the fields is J gene, D gene, V gene, clone size, CDR3 protein, CDR3 DNA. The D gene is left open where the match is weak. Size tells how often a clone was seen (once, few, many) or the class of an expanded clone, and some rows leave it out.

>TRBJ2-1|TRBD2|TRBV28|.
CASSFYWSRNRLAGGNEQFF
TGTGCCAGCAGTTTTTATTGGTCGAGAAATCGACTAGCGGGGGGGAATGAGCAGTTCTTC
>TRBJ1-1|.|TRBV6-1|.
CASSELGGGTEAFF
TGTGCCAGCAGTGAACTGGGGGGAGGCACTGAAGCTTTCTTT
>TRBJ2-7|TRBD2|TRBV5-4|.
CASSPRTSGRSYEQYF
TGTGCCAGCAGCCCCCGGACTAGCGGGAGGTCCTACGAGCAGTACTTC
>TRBJ1-1|TRBD1|TRBV6-5|.
CASSSSGGSTEAFF
TGTGCCAGCAGTTCATCAGGGGGCTCTACTGAAGCTTTCTTT
>TRBJ2-1|TRBD2|TRBV28|.
CASSDLAGGYNEQFF
TGTGCCAGCAGTGATCTAGCGGGAGGCTACAATGAGCAGTTCTTC
>TRBJ2-7|TRBD2|TRBV30|.
CAWDRLAGSYEQYF
TGTGCCTGGGATCGACTAGCGGGGTCCTACGAGCAGTACTTC
>TRBJ2-1|.|TRBV5-1|.
CASSYLVSNEQFF
TGCGCCAGCAGCTACCTAGTGAGCAATGAGCAGTTCTTC
>TRBJ2-5|TRBD1|TRBV19|.
CASSSNRGIIFQETQYF
TGTGCCAGTAGTTCGAACAGGGGGATAATTTTCCAAGAGACCCAGTACTTC
>TRBJ2-1|.|TRBV6-6|.
CASSTSGEQFF
TGTGCCAGCAGTACCTCCGGGGAACAGTTCTTC
>TRBJ2-7|.|TRBV7-6|.
CASSEEATYEQYF
TGTGCCAGCAGCGAGGAGGCAACCTACGAGCAGTACTTC
>TRBJ1-2|.|TRBV28|once
CASRANYGYTF
TGTGCCAGCAGGGCAAACTATGGCTACACCTTC
>TRBJ1-2|TRBD1|TRBV28|once
CASSAPGGLGGYTF
TGTGCCAGCAGCGCCCCAGGGGGCTTAGGTGGCTACACCTTC
>TRBJ2-3|.|TRBV30|.
CAWSVSPLGRYTQYF
TGTGCCTGGAGTGTATCCCCCCTGGGGCGGTATACGCAGTATTTT
>TRBJ2-3|TRBD2|TRBV6-1|.
CATTTSGGADTQYF
TGTGCCACCACGACTAGCGGGGGGGCTGATACGCAGTATTTT
>TRBJ2-5|.|TRBV2|.
CASISTGETQYF
TGTGCCAGCATTTCGACGGGAGAGACCCAGTACTTC
>TRBJ1-5|.|TRBV11-3|.
CASSPTGVGNQPQHF
TGTGCCAGCAGCCCGACAGGAGTGGGCAATCAGCCCCAGCATTTT
>TRBJ2-5|TRBD2|TRBV11-3|.
CASSLGRWGLAGKDQETQYF
TGTGCCAGCAGCTTAGGCCGGTGGGGTCTAGCGGGGAAAGACCAAGAGACCCAGTACTTC
>TRBJ2-3|.|TRBV5-8|.
CASSLALLGSDTDTQYF
TGTGCCAGCAGCCTAGCCCTCCTGGGGTCTGACACAGATACGCAGTATTTT
>TRBJ1-1|.|TRBV7-2|.
CASSPITEAFF
TGTGCCAGCAGCCCAATCACTGAAGCTTTCTTT
>TRBJ2-7|TRBD1|TRBV30|.
CAWSAPGQSSYEQYF
TGTGCCTGGAGTGCCCCGGGACAGAGTTCCTACGAGCAGTACTTC
>TRBJ2-7|TRBD2|TRBV7-9|.
CASSLAPAGAYEQYF
TGTGCCAGCAGCTTAGCGCCCGCGGGGGCCTACGAGCAGTACTTC
>TRBJ2-4|.|TRBV9|.
CASSVGTSNIQYF
TGTGCCAGCAGCGTAGGCACATCAAACATTCAGTACTTC
>TRBJ1-4|TRBD1|TRBV6-6|.
CASQKTGGFEKLFF
TGTGCCAGCCAAAAGACAGGGGGATTCGAAAAACTGTTTTTT
>TRBJ2-2|.|TRBV7-9|.
CASSPSLTGELFF
TGTGCCAGCAGCCCCAGTTTAACCGGGGAGCTGTTTTTT
>TRBJ2-3|.|TRBV5-1|.
CASSLASAGTDTQYF
TGCGCCAGCAGCTTGGCGTCAGCGGGCACAGATACGCAGTATTTT
>TRBJ2-1|.|TRBV2|.
CATRQGPYNEQFF
TGTGCCACCCGGCAGGGCCCCTACAATGAGCAGTTCTTC
>TRBJ2-5|.|TRBV2|.
CASSLDRRETQYF
TGTGCCAGCAGTTTAGACAGAAGAGAGACCCAGTACTTC
>TRBJ1-1|.|TRBV5-5|.
CASSLTRGGTEAFF
TGTGCCAGCAGCTTAACACGGGGTGGCACTGAAGCTTTCTTT
>TRBJ1-5|.|TRBV27|.
CASSLKAGFNQPQHF
TGTGCCAGCAGTTTAAAGGCAGGCTTCAATCAGCCCCAGCATTTT
>TRBJ2-3|TRBD2|TRBV13|.
CASSFSGASGGALGPTDTQYF
TGTGCCAGCAGCTTCTCGGGCGCTAGCGGGGGGGCCTTGGGGCCAACAGATACGCAGTATTTT
>TRBJ2-2|.|TRBV5-4|.
CASSLGLTNTGELFF
TGTGCCAGCAGCTTGGGGCTGACGAACACCGGGGAGCTGTTTTTT
>TRBJ2-7|.|TRBV6-1|.
CASTPYSGSYEQYF
TGTGCCAGCACACCGTACAGTGGCTCCTACGAGCAGTACTTC
>TRBJ1-1|TRBD1|TRBV6-4|.
CASRPDMRGPEAFF
TGTGCCAGCAGACCCGACATGAGGGGGCCTGAAGCTTTCTTT
>TRBJ2-7|.|TRBV28|.
CASSLDTHEQYF
TGTGCCAGCAGCTTAGACACCCACGAGCAGTACTTC
>TRBJ2-1|TRBD1|TRBV15|.
CATSRLSGTVDNEQFF
TGTGCCACCAGCAGACTTTCGGGGACAGTCGACAATGAGCAGTTCTTC
>TRBJ1-1|.|TRBV20-1|.
CSARADTEAFF
TGCAGTGCTAGAGCTGACACTGAAGCTTTCTTT
>TRBJ2-1|.|TRBV28|.
CASSVNTENEQFF
TGTGCCAGCAGTGTTAATACAGAAAATGAGCAGTTCTTC
>TRBJ2-1|.|TRBV7-9|.
CASSLPMRLATHNEQFF
TGTGCCAGCAGCTTACCGATGCGTCTAGCAACCCACAATGAGCAGTTCTTC
>TRBJ2-4|TRBD2|TRBV28|once
CASSFEGLSGGRKNIQYF
TGTGCCAGCAGTTTTGAGGGTTTGAGCGGGGGCCGGAAAAACATTCAGTACTTC
>TRBJ2-1|.|TRBV7-6|once
CASSIRRGGEGHNEQFF
TGTGCCAGCAGCATCCGTCGCGGGGGCGAAGGGCACAATGAGCAGTTCTTC
>TRBJ2-1|TRBD1|TRBV9|.
CASSDLRQGSGDEQFF
TGTGCCAGCAGCGACCTACGACAGGGGTCTGGAGATGAGCAGTTCTTC
>TRBJ2-7|TRBD1|TRBV7-2|.
CASSLGPGQGSEQYF
TGTGCCAGCAGCTTAGGCCCGGGACAGGGTTCCGAGCAGTACTTC
>TRBJ2-1|.|TRBV18|.
CASSPERGYNEQFF
TGTGCCAGCTCACCGGAGCGAGGCTACAATGAGCAGTTCTTC
>TRBJ1-2|TRBD1|TRBV7-9|few
CASVGQGVNGYTF
TGTGCCAGCGTGGGACAGGGGGTAAATGGCTACACCTTC
>TRBJ2-2|.|TRBV7-2|.
CASSLKGQGYNTGELFF
TGTGCCAGCAGCTTAAAAGGGCAGGGATATAACACCGGGGAGCTGTTTTTT
>TRBJ1-1|.|TRBV19|once
CASTGSRAFF
TGTGCCAGTACGGGGAGCAGGGCTTTCTTT